The entry below gives a single TCR beta chain sequence along with its context. Its target is not known. Losses at the gene ends were 5 bases for V and 3 bases for J; bases not matched to a gene: 14. Germline V gene data show CDR1 as SGHVS and CDR2 as FNYEAQ. The CDR3 consists of 20 residues. This entry belongs to a study of Tregs in tolerant kidney transplant recipients. About the study: CD4+CD25+CD127- cells came from approximately three-day belatacept mixed lymphocyte reactions, some with roughly 5-day graft donor restimulation. Recipient cells were told from donor cells by antibody staining.

Clones were sequenced by immunoSEQ multiplex PCR, and TCRdb holds only the in-frame ones, with some missing. This table has approximately 44,000 clones, just under 97% appearing once. Study findings and constraints: Validation in larger populations is needed because few patients were studied. Tregs expanded with activated donor B cells seemed most donor-specific.

The clonotype originates from a human donor in good health. The specimen sequenced was Tregs from blood cultured with allogeneic cells. V usage is TRBV7-6 and J usage is TRBJ2-3; 16 bases are shared with TRBD2. DNA of the CDR3: TGTGCCAGCAGCCATGGGACTAGCGGGGGGGTCGCGGGGAGGACAGATACGCAGTATTTT. Residues: CASSHGTSGGVAGRTDTQYF.